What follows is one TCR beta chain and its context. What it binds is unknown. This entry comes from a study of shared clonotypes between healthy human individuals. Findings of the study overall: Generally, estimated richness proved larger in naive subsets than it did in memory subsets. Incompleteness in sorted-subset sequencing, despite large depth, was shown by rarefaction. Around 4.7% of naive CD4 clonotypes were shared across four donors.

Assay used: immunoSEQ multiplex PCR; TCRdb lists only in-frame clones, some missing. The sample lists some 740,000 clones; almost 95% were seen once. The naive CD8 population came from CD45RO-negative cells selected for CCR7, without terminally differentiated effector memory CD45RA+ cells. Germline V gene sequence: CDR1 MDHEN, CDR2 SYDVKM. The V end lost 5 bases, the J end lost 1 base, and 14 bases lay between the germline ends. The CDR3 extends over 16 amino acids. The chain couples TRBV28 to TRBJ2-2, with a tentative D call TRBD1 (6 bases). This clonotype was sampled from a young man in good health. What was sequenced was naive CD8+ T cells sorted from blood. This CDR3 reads CASSGDKVWNTGELFF. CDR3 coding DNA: TGTGCCAGCAGTGGGGACAAGGTTTGGAACACCGGGGAGCTGTTTTTT. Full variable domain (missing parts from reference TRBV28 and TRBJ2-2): DVKVTQSSRYLVKRTGEKVFLECVQDMDHENMFWYRQDPGLGLRLIYFSYDVKMKEKGDIPEGYSVSREKKERFSLILESASTNQTSMYLCASSGDKVWNTGELFFGEGSRLTVL.